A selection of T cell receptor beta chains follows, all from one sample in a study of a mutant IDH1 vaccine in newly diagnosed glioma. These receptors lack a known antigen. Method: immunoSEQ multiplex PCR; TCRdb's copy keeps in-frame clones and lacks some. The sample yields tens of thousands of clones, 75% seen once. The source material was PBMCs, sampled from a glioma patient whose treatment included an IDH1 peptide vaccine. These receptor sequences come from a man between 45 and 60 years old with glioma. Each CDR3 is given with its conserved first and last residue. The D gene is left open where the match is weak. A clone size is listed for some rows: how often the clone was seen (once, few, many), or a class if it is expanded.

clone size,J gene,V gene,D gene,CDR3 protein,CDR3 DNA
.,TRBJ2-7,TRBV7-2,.,CASSLVPGDEQYF,TGTGCCAGCAGCTTAGTTCCAGGGGACGAGCAGTACTTC
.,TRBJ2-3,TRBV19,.,CASSIWLTPTDTQYF,TGTGCCAGTAGTATTTGGCTTACCCCCACAGATACGCAGTATTTT
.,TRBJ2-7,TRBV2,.,CASSRVFYEQYF,TGTGCCAGCAGTCGCGTATTCTACGAGCAGTACTTC
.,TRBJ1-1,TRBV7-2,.,CASSPWGNTEAFF,TGTGCCAGCAGCCCCTGGGGGAACACTGAAGCTTTCTTT
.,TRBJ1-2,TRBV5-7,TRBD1,CASSFGTANYGYTF,TGTGCCAGCAGCTTCGGGACAGCGAACTATGGCTACACCTTC
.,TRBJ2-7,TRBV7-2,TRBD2,CASSSAAGIYEQYF,TGTGCCAGCAGCTCGGCAGCGGGGATCTACGAGCAGTACTTC
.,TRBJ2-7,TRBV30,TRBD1,CAWSEGTGGEQYF,TGTGCCTGGAGTGAAGGGACAGGGGGCGAGCAGTACTTC
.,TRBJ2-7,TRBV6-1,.,CASSPRGIDPYEQYF,TGTGCCAGCAGCCCCCGGGGAATCGATCCCTACGAGCAGTACTTC
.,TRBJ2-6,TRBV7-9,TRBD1,CASTGGQGNSGANVLTF,TGTGCCAGCACCGGAGGACAGGGAAATTCTGGGGCCAACGTCCTGACTTTC
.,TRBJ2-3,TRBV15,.,CATSRERGSGTDTQYF,TGTGCCACCAGCAGAGAGAGGGGGAGTGGCACAGATACGCAGTATTTT
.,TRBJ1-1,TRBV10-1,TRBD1,CASRTDRALNTEAFF,TGCGCCAGCAGGACCGACAGGGCCCTGAACACTGAAGCTTTCTTT
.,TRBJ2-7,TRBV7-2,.,CASSLDLGDEQYF,TGTGCCAGCAGCTTAGACCTGGGTGACGAGCAGTACTTC
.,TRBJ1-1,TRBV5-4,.,CASTPGGLNTEAFF,TGTGCCAGCACCCCCGGCGGATTGAACACTGAAGCTTTCTTT
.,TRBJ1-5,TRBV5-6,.,CASSFGQSDQPQHF,TGTGCCAGCAGCTTCGGACAGTCAGATCAGCCCCAGCATTTT
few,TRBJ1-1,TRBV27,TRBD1,CASSLSGGAKNTEAFF,TGTGCCAGCAGTTTATCAGGGGGCGCAAAGAACACTGAAGCTTTCTTT
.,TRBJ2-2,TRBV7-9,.,CASSLRRATGELFF,TGTGCCAGCAGCCTCCGGAGGGCCACCGGGGAGCTGTTTTTT
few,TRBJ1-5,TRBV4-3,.,CASSQDLLRVFGNQPQHF,TGCGCCAGCAGCCAAGATCTATTGAGGGTCTTTGGCAATCAGCCCCAGCATTTT
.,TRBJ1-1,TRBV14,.,CASSQDLGRVNTEAFF,TGTGCCAGCAGCCAAGACCTGGGTAGGGTGAACACTGAAGCTTTCTTT
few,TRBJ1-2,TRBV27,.,CASGGVRDAYGYTF,TGTGCCAGCGGGGGGGTCAGGGACGCCTATGGCTACACCTTC
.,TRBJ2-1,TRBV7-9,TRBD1,CASSLGITGQDYNEQFF,TGTGCCAGCAGCTTAGGGATAACGGGACAGGACTACAATGAGCAGTTCTTC
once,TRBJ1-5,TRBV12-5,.,CASTSNQPQHF,TGTGCTAGTACGAGCAATCAGCCCCAGCATTTT
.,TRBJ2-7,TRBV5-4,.,CASSLAGGREQYF,TGTGCCAGCAGCTTGGCCGGGGGGCGGGAGCAGTACTTC
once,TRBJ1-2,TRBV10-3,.,CAISDPPGDGYTF,TGTGCCATCAGTGACCCCCCAGGGGATGGCTACACCTTC